Listed here are 10 T cell receptor beta chains from one sample, sequenced in a study of human T cells and chemical hapten exposure (dated by TCRdb to the early 2020s). Library generation was performed with RACE. The run used a NextSeq 500. TCRdb cleaned the public reads at Q25 with fastp, built clones with MiXCR and kept in-frame beta chains. Rows are unified per CDR3 protein, each entry keeping the most common DNA and genes. Present in this sample are 350,000 to 450,000 distinct CDR3 sequences, 5.1% of which were seen just once. The ten largest clonotypes hold 2.5% to 3% of the sample. The meaning of the sample's time point label: pre-sensitization, week 0. The treatment or condition label corresponds to: therapeutic diphenylcyclopropenone sensitization with weekly scalp DPC. The sample consisted of whole blood, taken in connection with sensitization to the hapten diphenylcyclopropenone (DPC). Receptors were obtained from a woman in her 50s with alopecia areata. Some clones in this sample may be carry-over from other donors' samples.

This clonotype appeared many times. The V and J genes are TRBV28 and TRBJ2-2; maybe TRBD2 (5 bases). The CDR3 is 15 amino acids. Germline V gene lookup returns CDR1 MDHEN and CDR2 SYDVKM. V was clipped by 2 bases and J by 5 bases, with 12 bases between them. This chain's CDR3 is CASSLVGRETGELFF. As DNA, the CDR3 is TGTGCCAGCAGTTTAGTGGGGAGAGAGACCGGGGAGCTGTTTTTT.

This chain links TRBV5-1 with TRBJ1-5; D gene ambiguous. Trimming left V 7 bases short and J 4 bases short, with 15 bases between. The CDR3 totals 14 residues. From germline, CDR1 is SGHRS and CDR2 YFSETQ. Here the CDR3 reads CASDVPRSNQPQHF. CDR3 DNA: TGCGCCAGCGACGTCCCACGGTCTAATCAGCCCCAGCATTTT.

This clonotype occurred many times. This rearrangement joins TRBV15 to TRBJ1-3; D is uncertain. This CDR3 comprises 16 residues. Per the germline V gene, CDR1 is LNHNV and CDR2 is YYDKDF (reference sequence). The V end lost 2 bases, the J end lost 2 bases, and 13 bases lay between the germline ends. The CDR3 here is CATSRRSGTAGNTIYF. The CDR3 DNA sequence: TGTGCCACCAGCAGAAGGAGTGGCACAGCTGGAAACACCATATATTTT. Complete variable domain (other parts from reference TRBV15 and TRBJ1-3): DAMVIQNPRYQVTQFGKPVTLSCSQTLNHNVMYWYQQKSSQAPKLLFHYYDKDFNNEADTPDNFQSRRPNTSFCFLDIRSPGLGDTAMYLCATSRRSGTAGNTIYFGEGSWLTVV.

This clonotype was detected ten times or more. The genes are TRBV9 and TRBJ2-3; TRBD2 aligns across 9 bases. The CDR3 spans 16 residues. The trim removed 2 bases at V and 3 bases at J, leaving 7 bases unmatched. Germline V lookup: CDR1 SGDLS, CDR2 YYNGEE. DNA of the CDR3: TGTGCCAGCAGCGTTGGCGGGGGGGCCGGGACAGATACGCAGTATTTT. This sequence encodes CASSVGGGAGTDTQYF.

This clonotype has more than one count but fewer than ten. The gene calls are TRBV12-3 or TRBV12-4 and TRBJ2-5; TRBD2 matches 9 bases. This CDR3 contains 14 residues. J lost 2 bases, V lost 6 bases, and 4 bases had no gene match. The CDR3 DNA is TGTGCCAGCAGGACTAGCGGCCCTCAAGAGACCCAGTACTTC. It codes for CASRTSGPQETQYF.

This clonotype was counted ten times or more. Written as DNA, the CDR3 is TGCCCGTGGGGAATAGAGACCCAGTACTTC. Amino acids: CPWGIETQYF. The chain carries TRBV29-1 and TRBJ2-5; D remains ambiguous. The CDR3 sequence is 10 residues long. CDR1 is SQVTM and CDR2 is ANQGSEA in the germline V gene.

This clonotype was seen only a few times. The chain recombines TRBV6-5 with TRBJ2-3; D could derive from TRBD1 or TRBD2 (5 bases each). The V end was cut by 6 bases, the J end by 4 bases, with 17 bases between. Germline lookup yields CDR1 MNHEY and CDR2 SVGAGI. The CDR3 totals 15 residues. The CDR3: CASSAWGSAADTQYF. The CDR3 DNA follows: TGTGCCAGCAGCGCCTGGGGGAGTGCCGCAGATACGCAGTATTTT.

There are a few counts of this clonotype. V is TRBV2 and J is TRBJ1-5, with unresolved D. The CDR3 loop spans 13 amino acids. The germline gives CDR1 SNHLY, CDR2 FYNNEI. Between the trimmed V and J ends, which lost 5 bases and 7 bases, there was a span of 12 bases. CDR3 nucleotide sequence: TGTGCCAGCAGTCCGGCGGCCCCGCAGCCCCAGCATTTT. Translating gives CASSPAAPQPQHF.

This clonotype has just a few counts. The V call is TRBV6-1, the J call TRBJ1-1; possible D gene TRBD1, 6 bases. In germline, CDR1 is MNHNS, CDR2 SASEGT. The CDR3 has 13 amino acids. The ends were cut back, 2 bases at V and 9 bases at J, with 13 bases in the middle. In DNA, the CDR3 is TGTGCCAGCAGTGAAAAAAGGGGGGGAAAAGCTTTCTTT. It specifies CASSEKRGGKAFF.

This clonotype was seen at least ten times. The genes are TRBV6-2 or TRBV6-3 and TRBJ2-1; 8 bases are a match to TRBD2. The CDR3 spans 15 residues. Unmatched junction bases numbered 12, after V lost 6 bases and J lost 8 bases. Germline V gene sequence: CDR1 MNHEY, CDR2 SVGEGT. CDR3 nucleotide sequence: TGTGCCAGCAGCCCGACTAGCGAGGGGAGCGATGAGCAGTTCTTC. It is translated as CASSPTSEGSDEQFF.